This TCR beta chain was identified in a study of graft-versus-host responses after intestinal transplantation. Study as a whole: Isolated intestinal, liver-intestinal, or multivisceral transplants were what recipients had. All recipients got anti-thymocyte globulin induction, then tacrolimus and steroids for 2 to 3 years.

Produced via immunoSEQ multiplex PCR; TCRdb's table is partial and in-frame only. The sample holds roughly 13,000 clones; 25% to 40% are singletons and the top ten take roughly 5%. Sorting after the reaction isolated proliferating CFSE-low CD3+CD4+ and CD3+CD8+ responders. V dropped 6 bases and J dropped 1 base, with 16 bases sitting between them. The CDR3 length is 15 residues. CDR1 is MNHNY and CDR2 is SVGAGI in the germline V gene (reference sequence). Material: alloreactive CD4+ T cells from a mixed lymphocyte reaction culture, obtained before intestinal transplant. Subset indicated: CFSE-low proliferating T cells sorted from roughly six-day pre-transplant mixed lymphocyte reaction (GvH or HvG direction). This receptor was taken from a human patient who received an intestinal transplant. This chain connects TRBV6-6 to TRBJ2-7; weak D call: TRBD1 (5 bases). CDR3 in amino acids: CASRSDSFRSYEQYF. CDR3 bases: TGTGCCAGCAGGTCTGACAGTTTTCGATCCTACGAGCAGTACTTC.